The 24 T cell receptor beta chains below were found in one sample sequenced in a study of cytomegalovirus exposure and HLA in healthy donors. PCR used 60 Vbeta primers and 13 Jbeta primers. The method was immunoSEQ multiplex PCR; TCRdb's version includes in-frame clones alone and lacks a portion of them. Of more than 110,000 clones listed, about 71% are singletons. The sequenced sample was PBMCs. The origin of the receptors is a woman aged 55-69 years in good health and CMV-seropositive.

The chain links TRBV29-1 to TRBJ2-3, with 8 positions matching TRBD2. V dropped 6 bases and J dropped 0; count of bases not matched to a gene: 5. This CDR3 is built from 14 residues. Germline V gene sequence: CDR1 SQVTM, CDR2 ANQGSEA. The DNA of the CDR3 is TGCAGCGTCCCCTTAGCGGGAAGCACAGATACGCAGTATTTT. It specifies CSVPLAGSTDTQYF.

This clone occurred a few times. The chain recombines TRBV6-5 with TRBJ1-2; TRBD1 agrees at 8 bases. This CDR3 spans 15 amino acids. V trimming: 4 bases; J trimming: 4 bases; junction bases outside the gene matches: 8. Germline CDR1 MNHEY, CDR2 SVGAGI. CDR3 amino acids: CASSSVTGGAYGYTF. For the CDR3, the DNA is TGTGCCAGCAGTTCGGTTACAGGGGGGGCCTATGGCTACACCTTC.

The chain has TRBV29-1 and TRBJ2-3; TRBD2 might be the D (5 bases). Trimming took off 3 bases at V and 5 bases at J, with 15 bases between the two ends. This CDR3 region has 14 residues. CDR1 and CDR2 from the germline V gene are SQVTM and ANQGSEA. CDR3 DNA: TGCAGCGTTGAGTCCCGTCGGAGCGGAGATACGCAGTATTTT. Its protein product is CSVESRRSGDTQYF.

This chain links TRBV5-1 with TRBJ2-1; weak D call: TRBD2 (5 bases). Germline values: CDR1 SGHRS, CDR2 YFSETQ. The CDR3 consists of 16 residues. The V end lost 4 bases, the J end lost 0 bases, and 14 bases lay between the germline ends. The CDR3 is CASSLQSTSSYNEQFF. Here the CDR3 DNA reads TGCGCCAGCAGCCTACAGAGCACTAGCTCCTACAATGAGCAGTTCTTC.

The chain carries TRBV6-5 and TRBJ1-1; 8 bases map to TRBD1. Germline values: CDR1 MNHEY, CDR2 SVGAGI. This CDR3 has 14 residues. The V gene end was trimmed by 4 bases and the J gene end by 4 bases; junction bases not matched to a gene: 5. Written as DNA, the CDR3 is TGTGCCAGCAGTTTCAGGGGGCGTTCCACTGAAGCTTTCTTT. It yields the protein CASSFRGRSTEAFF.

The chain joins TRBV6-5 to TRBJ2-2, with 9 bases that match TRBD2. CDR1 is MNHEY, CDR2 SVGAGI, per germline. The V gene end was trimmed by 5 bases and the J gene end by 7 bases; junction bases not matched to a gene: 5. The CDR3 is made up of 14 amino acids. CDR3 nucleotide sequence: TGTGCCAGCAGTCCTAGCGGGATGGACGGGGAGCTGTTTTTT. Translation: CASSPSGMDGELFF.

The rearrangement links TRBV28 to TRBJ1-1; D perhaps matches TRBD1 (5 bases). V was pared by 4 bases and J by 0 bases, with 12 bases between. The CDR3 extends over 15 amino acids. Germline values: CDR1 MDHEN, CDR2 SYDVKM. CDR3 coding DNA: TGTGCCAGCAGTTCCCGAGGACACGTGAACACTGAAGCTTTCTTT. Amino acids: CASSSRGHVNTEAFF.

V usage is TRBV6-4 and J usage is TRBJ1-2; no definite D call. Per the germline V gene, CDR1 is MRHNA and CDR2 is SNTAGT. The CDR3 extends over 13 amino acids. The germline V and J ends were trimmed by 0 bases and 4 bases, with 6 bases remaining between them. The CDR3 DNA reads as TGTGCCAGCAGTGACTCGATCGGCTATGGCTACACCTTC. Translation: CASSDSIGYGYTF.

Points on this clone: At one end, the junction sequence differs from germline, possibly due to a read error. V usage is TRBV7-7 and J usage is TRBJ2-3; D is ambiguous. The CDR3 length is 16 residues. CDR1 and CDR2 (germline): SSHAT, FNYEAQ (reference sequence). CDR3 amino acids: CASSLECRQFPDTQYF. In DNA, the CDR3 is TGTGCTAGCAGCTTAGAATGCAGGCAATTCCCAGATACGCAGTATTTT.

Written as DNA, the CDR3 is TGTGCCAGCAGTCTCCCGGACAGGGTTCCCACTGAAGCTTTCTTT. It specifies CASSLPDRVPTEAFF. The chain joins TRBV28 to TRBJ1-1, with 8 bases fitting TRBD1. Germline-derived CDR1 and CDR2 are MDHEN and SYDVKM. J lost 4 bases, V lost 5 bases, and 9 bases had no gene match. The CDR3 loop spans 15 amino acids.

The chain joins TRBV18 to TRBJ1-1; 7 nucleotides agree with TRBD1. The CDR3 runs 14 residues. CDR1 is KGHSH, CDR2 LQKENI, per germline. V shed 3 bases, J shed 1 base, and the junction held 2 bases outside the gene matches. The CDR3 bases are TGTGCCAGCTCACCCCGGGACAGGAACACTGAAGCTTTCTTT. As protein: CASSPRDRNTEAFF.

The V and J genes are TRBV18 and TRBJ1-1, with D hard to call. This CDR3 is built from 13 residues. V lost 6 bases and J lost 4, with 12 bases in between. Germline V gene lookup returns CDR1 KGHSH and CDR2 LQKENI. The CDR3 bases are TGTGCCAGCTCCCCAAAAGAGGGCACTGAAGCTTTCTTT. The encoded protein is CASSPKEGTEAFF.

This clone was picked up many times. This sequence joins TRBV6-1 and TRBJ1-4; no definite D call. The V end lost 2 bases, the J end lost 11 bases, and 6 bases lay between the germline ends. The germline V gene has CDR1 MNHNS and CDR2 SASEGT. There are 11 residues in the CDR3. In DNA form, the CDR3 reads TGTGCCAGCAGTGAAATGGGCAAACTGTTTTTT. As protein: CASSEMGKLFF.

The CDR3 DNA follows: TGTGCCAGCAGTTACGGGGGAGGGGGGACCCAGTACTTC. Its protein product is CASSYGGGGTQYF. This chain connects TRBV6-5 to TRBJ2-5; D is possibly TRBD2 (7 bases). The germline gives CDR1 MNHEY, CDR2 SVGAGI. The V and J ends lost 2 bases and 7 bases respectively, with 11 bases between them. The CDR3 consists of 13 residues.

The chain combines TRBV18 with TRBJ2-3; 8 bases map to TRBD1. The CDR3 totals 15 residues. Germline trimming cut 8 bases from V and 6 bases from J; bases unmatched to any gene: 13. The germline V gene has CDR1 KGHSH and CDR2 LQKENI. The CDR3 DNA follows: TGTGCCAGCCAATCGGGGCAGGGGGCGCAGGATACGCAGTATTTT. It encodes CASQSGQGAQDTQYF.

This clone was detected once. The chain joins TRBV7-8 to TRBJ1-1; 12 positions agree with TRBD1. The length of the CDR3 is 16 residues. J was trimmed by 8 bases and V by 1 base; bases with no gene match: 8. From germline, CDR1 is SGHVS and CDR2 FQNEAQ. The CDR3 DNA reads as TGTGCCAGCAGCTTAGGCCTACCGGGACAGGGGGCAGAAGCTTTCTTT. Translated: CASSLGLPGQGAEAFF.

The rearrangement links TRBV19 to TRBJ1-2, with a tentative D call TRBD1 (5 bases). CDR3 size: 12 residues. The germline V and J ends were trimmed by 7 bases and 8 bases, with 14 bases remaining between them. Germline assignment: CDR1 LNHDA and CDR2 SQIVND (reference sequence). CDR3 amino acids: CASIGGRRGYTF. CDR3 sequence (DNA): TGTGCCAGTATCGGGGGAAGGAGAGGCTACACCTTC. Full variable domain (remainder filled in from reference TRBV19 and TRBJ1-2): DGGITQSPKYLFRKEGQNVTLSCEQNLNHDAMYWYRQDPGQGLRLIYYSQIVNDFQKGDIAEGYSVSREKKESFPLTVTSAQKNPTAFYLCASIGGRRGYTFGSGTRLTVV.

CDR3 DNA sequence: TGTGCCAGCAGTGACACAGGTGGACCGAACACTGAAGCTTTCTTT. It codes for CASSDTGGPNTEAFF. The chain uses TRBV25-1 and TRBJ1-1, with D possibly TRBD1 on 5 matching bases. The V end was cut by 3 bases, the J end by 1 base, with 12 bases between. Per germline, CDR1 MGHDK and CDR2 SYGVNS. The CDR3 is 15 residues long. Combining the CDR3 with reference TRBV25-1 and TRBJ1-1 gives the whole variable domain EADIYQTPRYLVIGTGKKITLECSQTMGHDKMYWYQQDPGMELHLIHYSYGVNSTEKGDLSSESTVSRIRTEHFPLTLESARPSHTSQYLCASSDTGGPNTEAFFGQGTRLTVV.

The rearrangement joins TRBV28 to TRBJ2-2; D unresolved. This CDR3 is 15 amino acids long. Deletions cut 3 bases from V and 4 bases from J, with 12 bases between. CDR1 MDHEN and CDR2 SYDVKM come from the germline V gene. CDR3 sequence: CASSFGSRVTGELFF. In nucleotides, the CDR3 is TGTGCCAGCAGTTTTGGCTCCCGGGTCACCGGGGAGCTGTTTTTT.

This CDR3 reads CAWRDRGGNIQYF. In DNA form, the CDR3 reads TGTGCCTGGAGAGACCGAGGGGGAAACATTCAGTACTTC. This sequence joins TRBV30 and TRBJ2-4, with D possibly being TRBD1 (6 bases). V lost 3 bases and J lost 6, with 12 bases in between. CDR1 is GTSNPN and CDR2 is SVGIG in the germline V gene (reference sequence). The CDR3 spans 13 residues.

The chain employs TRBV29-1 and TRBJ1-2; TRBD1 is a possible D gene (6 bases). Per the germline V gene, CDR1 is SQVTM and CDR2 is ANQGSEA. Trimming left V 0 bases short and J 6 bases short, with 14 bases between. This CDR3 comprises 14 residues. The CDR3, as DNA: TGCAGCGTTGAAGAGCTGGACAGACGACATGGCTACACCTTC. This codes for CSVEELDRRHGYTF.

V usage is TRBV29-1 and J usage is TRBJ2-3, with D possibly TRBD2 on 6 matching bases. The V end lost 4 bases, the J end lost 6 bases, and 20 bases lay between the germline ends. The CDR3 length is 15 residues. Germline V gene data show CDR1 as SQVTM and CDR2 as ANQGSEA. The CDR3 is CSVGGGIGAVDTQYF. Here the CDR3 DNA reads TGCAGCGTTGGAGGAGGGATAGGGGCAGTGGATACGCAGTATTTT.

The rearrangement uses TRBV4-2 and TRBJ2-2, with a tentative D call TRBD2 (6 bases). This CDR3 region has 18 residues. V was trimmed by 4 bases and J by 5 bases, leaving 23 bases between them. The germline V gene encodes CDR1 LGHNA and CDR2 YNFKEQ. The CDR3 spells CASSPRGLAGPGTGELFF. In DNA, the CDR3 is TGTGCCAGCAGCCCCCGGGGGTTGGCGGGTCCTGGTACCGGGGAGCTGTTTTTT.

This clone was picked up a small number of times. The chain recombines TRBV5-4 with TRBJ2-1; 10 nucleotides agree with TRBD2. The CDR3 consists of 15 residues. Per germline, CDR1 SGHNT and CDR2 YYREEE (reference sequence). V shed 1 base and J 4 bases; nucleotides not matched to a gene: 2. The CDR3 spells CASSLTSGMYNEQFF. Written as DNA, the CDR3 is TGTGCCAGCAGCTTGACTAGCGGGATGTACAATGAGCAGTTCTTC.